This TCR beta chain was retrieved from a study of T cell responses to AZD1222 COVID-19 vaccine (dated by TCRdb to 2020 to 2023). In the study overall: TCR sequencing was performed for roughly 250 trial participants, of whom about 200 were given two doses of AZD1222 and approximately 25 were given two doses of MenACWY control vaccine. Trial participants were enrolled by age into 18-55, 56-69 and 70-plus year subgroups, with roughly 150, 30 and 60 TCR-sequenced participants respectively. General study outcomes and caveats: After two AZD1222 doses, both the breadth and the depth of spike-specific TCRs were significantly higher than at day 0 and than in MenACWY recipients. Because no samples from the day 14 peak response were available, repertoires could be characterized only after the peak T cell response. Conclusions about previously exposed vaccinees are limited, since just six or seven AZD1222 recipients were seropositive for SARS-CoV-2 at baseline. Reportedly, almost half of the unique spike-specific TCRs recognized epitopes lying outside the regions that are mutated in the B.1.351 and B.1.1.7 variants. CD4 TCRs associated with the vaccine covered the entire spike protein, and the dominant responses were in regions 160-218 and 743-854. Participants were mostly white British, with more females than males. The authors suggested clonal diversity may have been underestimated. The 56-69-year group was small, and its depth increase did not reach significance, likely because of low power.

This clone was recorded only once. Its recognized antigen is unknown. Within one base of it there is no much larger clone, and no base qualities were kept. The CDR3 regions of human TCRbeta chains were analyzed by immunosequencing. Under the source paper's analysis protocol: Repertoire TCRs were matched against a reference library of SARS-CoV-2-specific TCRs generated with the MIRA antigen-specificity platform. Breadth was defined as the fraction of unique TCRs that were SARS-CoV-2-associated, and depth was defined as the fraction of total T cells that were SARS-CoV-2-associated. Each spike-specific TCR was assigned to its reactive spike region and to a CD4 or CD8 class using the MIRA data. Log10-transformed breadth and depth values were compared by one-way ANOVA with Sidak's multiple comparisons tests. TCRdb limited this immuneACCESS table to in-frame rearrangements with V and J called. A share of clones is missing; checked studies link under half to unresolved V genes, and the rest is unexplained. D and trimming were read from the DNA, whereas the V and J calls and clone size are those reported in that table. Counted in this sample were 80,000 to 90,000 clones; about nine tenths of them appeared once. The top ten hold 5.4% of the sample.

Taken with the paper, the label for time point translates to: about 28 days (+/-7) after the second vaccine dose. AZD1222 recipients whose second dose came at about 4 weeks and those whose second dose came at about 12 weeks were combined into one group, since spike-specific TCR depth and breadth did not differ between the two schedules. Vaccinee samples came from UK trials COV001 and COV002, including a single-blind randomized controlled phase 2/3 trial of AZD1222 (ChAdOx1 nCoV-19) in healthy adults. For TCRbeta chain sequencing, PBMC samples from trial participants were taken at day 0 and at day 28 after the second dose. Deletion took 7 bases off V and 3 bases off J, with a span of 12 bases between the germline ends. Taken from cysteine to phenylalanine, the CDR3 has 13 residues. CDR3 DNA is the only sequence kept; it has 39 bases, read in frame from the first base. CDR1 and CDR2 (MGHDK, SYGVNS) derive from the germline V gene.

This TCR derives from an adult who received the AZD1222 COVID-19 vaccine. The chain links TRBV25-1 with TRBJ1-1; the D region possibly corresponds to TRBD1 (5 bases align). The sample was peripheral blood, taken 28 days after the second AZD1222 dose. The CDR3 is CASIRDGYTEAFF. The DNA is TGTGCCAGCATCCGGGACGGATACACTGAAGCTTTCTTT.